Reported below is one T cell receptor beta chain. The target antigen is unknown. The sequence runs out 3 residues before the end of the CDR3; the remainder is reconstructed from the germline J gene. The sample originates from a study of T cells in women clearing cervical HPV infection. Whole-study context: With HLA typing for only a few women, HLA confounding remains possible.

Whole-study results and caveats: Richness differences could reflect unmeasured T-cell content per sample.

Germline CDR1 and CDR2: SNHLY and FYNNEI. The trim removed 7 bases at V and 2 bases at J, leaving 5 bases unmatched. The CDR3 is 15 residues long. This table comes from immunoSEQ multiplex PCR, and its TCRdb copy is limited to in-frame clones, with some not included. The sample holds 20,000 to 25,000 clones. The source is a woman between 18 and 75 years old with a cervical HPV16 infection that either progressed to CIN3+ or cleared (not recorded which). Material for sequencing was blood buffy coat. The chain links TRBV2 to TRBJ2-1, with 10 bases matching TRBD2. The sequenced part of the CDR3 DNA is TGTGCCAGCACTCTAGCGGGGGCCGCCTACAATGAG. It is translated as CASTLAGAAYNE. The whole CDR3 is CASTLAGAAYNEQFF. The full variable domain, its missing parts supplied by reference TRBV2 and TRBJ2-1, is EPEVTQTPSHQVTQMGQEVILRCVPISNHLYFYWYRQILGQKVEFLVSFYNNEISEKSEIFDDQFSVERPDGSNFTLKIRSTKLEDSAMYFCASTLAGAAYNEQFFGPGTRLTVL.